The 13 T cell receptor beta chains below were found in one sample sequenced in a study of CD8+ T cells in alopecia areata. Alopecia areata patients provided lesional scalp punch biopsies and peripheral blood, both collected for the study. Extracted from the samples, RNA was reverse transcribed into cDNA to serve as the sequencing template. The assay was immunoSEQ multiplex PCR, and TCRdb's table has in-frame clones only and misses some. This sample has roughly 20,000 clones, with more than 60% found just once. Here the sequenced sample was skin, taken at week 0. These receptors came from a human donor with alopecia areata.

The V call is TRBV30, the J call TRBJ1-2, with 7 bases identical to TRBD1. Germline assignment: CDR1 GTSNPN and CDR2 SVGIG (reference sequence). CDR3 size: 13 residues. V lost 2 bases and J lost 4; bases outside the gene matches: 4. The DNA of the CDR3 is TGTGCCTGGAGTTCGGGACAGAGCTATGGCTACACCTTC. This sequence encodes CAWSSGQSYGYTF.

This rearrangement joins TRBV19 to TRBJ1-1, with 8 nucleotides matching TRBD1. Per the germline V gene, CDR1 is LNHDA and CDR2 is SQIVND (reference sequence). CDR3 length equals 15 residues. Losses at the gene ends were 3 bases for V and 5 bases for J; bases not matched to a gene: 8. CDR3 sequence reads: CASSISGQVGTEAFF. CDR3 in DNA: TGTGCCAGTAGTATTTCGGGACAGGTGGGGACTGAAGCTTTCTTT.

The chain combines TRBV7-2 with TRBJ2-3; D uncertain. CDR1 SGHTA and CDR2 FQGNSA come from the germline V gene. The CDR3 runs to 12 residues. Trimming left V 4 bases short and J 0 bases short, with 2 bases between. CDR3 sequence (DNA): TGTGCCAGCAGCTACAGCACAGATACGCAGTATTTT. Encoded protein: CASSYSTDTQYF.

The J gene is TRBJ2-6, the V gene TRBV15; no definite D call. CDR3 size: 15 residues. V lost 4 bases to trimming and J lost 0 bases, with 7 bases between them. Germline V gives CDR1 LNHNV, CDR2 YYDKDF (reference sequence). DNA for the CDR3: TGTGCCACCAGCAAGGAGAGCTCTGGGGCCAACGTCCTGACTTTC. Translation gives CATSKESSGANVLTF.

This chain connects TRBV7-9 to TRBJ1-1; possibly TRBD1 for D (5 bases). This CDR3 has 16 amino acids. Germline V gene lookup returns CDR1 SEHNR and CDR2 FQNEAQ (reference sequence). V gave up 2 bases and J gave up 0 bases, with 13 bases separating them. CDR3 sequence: CASSLIPGTLNTEAFF. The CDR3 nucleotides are TGTGCCAGCAGCTTAATCCCCGGGACCCTGAACACTGAAGCTTTCTTT.

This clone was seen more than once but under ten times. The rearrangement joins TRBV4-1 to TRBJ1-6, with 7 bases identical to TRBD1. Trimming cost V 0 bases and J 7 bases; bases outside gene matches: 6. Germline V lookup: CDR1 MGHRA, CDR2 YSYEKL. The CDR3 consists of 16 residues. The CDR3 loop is CASSQDGGQRNSPLHF. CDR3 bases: TGCGCCAGCAGCCAAGATGGGGGACAGCGAAATTCACCCCTCCACTTT.

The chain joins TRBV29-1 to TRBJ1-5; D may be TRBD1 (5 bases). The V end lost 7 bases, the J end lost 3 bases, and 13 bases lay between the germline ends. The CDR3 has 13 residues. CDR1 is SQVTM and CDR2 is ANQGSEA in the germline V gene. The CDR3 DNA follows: TGCAGCGCTGGCCAGGGTTTCAATCAGCCCCAGCATTTT. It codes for CSAGQGFNQPQHF.

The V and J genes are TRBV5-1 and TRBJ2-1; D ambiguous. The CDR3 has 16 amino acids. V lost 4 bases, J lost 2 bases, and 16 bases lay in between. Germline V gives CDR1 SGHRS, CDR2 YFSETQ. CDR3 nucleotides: TGCGCCAGCAGCACGGGTGGGTCTGGGCCCTACAATGAGCAGTTCTTC. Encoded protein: CASSTGGSGPYNEQFF.

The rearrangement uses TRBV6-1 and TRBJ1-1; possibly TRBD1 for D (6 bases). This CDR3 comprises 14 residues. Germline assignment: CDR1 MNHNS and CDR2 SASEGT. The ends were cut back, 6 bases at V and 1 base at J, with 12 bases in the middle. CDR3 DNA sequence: TGTGCCAGCAGAGCGCTACAGGGGAACACTGAAGCTTTCTTT. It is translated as CASRALQGNTEAFF.

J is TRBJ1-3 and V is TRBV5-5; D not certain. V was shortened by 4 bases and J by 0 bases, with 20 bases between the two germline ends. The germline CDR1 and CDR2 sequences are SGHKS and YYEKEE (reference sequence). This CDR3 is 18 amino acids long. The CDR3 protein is CASSPGGAPLLSGNTIYF. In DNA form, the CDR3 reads TGTGCCAGCAGCCCAGGAGGCGCCCCCCTCCTCTCTGGAAACACCATATATTTT.

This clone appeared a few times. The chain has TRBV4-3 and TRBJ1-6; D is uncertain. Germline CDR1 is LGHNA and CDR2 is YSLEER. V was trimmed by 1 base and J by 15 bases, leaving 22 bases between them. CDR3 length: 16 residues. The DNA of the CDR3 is TGCGCCAGCAGCCAAGTTAATATGGGCTGGACGGATGTCCTCCACTTT. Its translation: CASSQVNMGWTDVLHF.

In nucleotides, the CDR3 is TGTGCCAGCAGACCGGGACTAGCGGGGTTAAACGAGCAGTACTTC. The encoded protein is CASRPGLAGLNEQYF. The rearrangement joins TRBV7-2 to TRBJ2-5; 13 nucleotides line up with TRBD2. The J call may be incorrect, as the DNA end agrees better with TRBJ2-7. CDR1 SGHTA and CDR2 FQGNSA come from the germline V gene. The CDR3 runs to 15 residues.

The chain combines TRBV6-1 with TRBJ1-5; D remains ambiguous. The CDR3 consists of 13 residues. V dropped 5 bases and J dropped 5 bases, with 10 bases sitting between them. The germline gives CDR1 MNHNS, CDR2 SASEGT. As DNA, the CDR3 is TGTGCCAGCAGTCCTCGGTGGGATCAGCCCCAGCATTTT. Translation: CASSPRWDQPQHF.